The 24 T cell receptor beta chains below all came from one sample that was sequenced in a study of blood T cell repertoires in COVID-19. This table comes from immunoSEQ multiplex PCR, and its TCRdb copy is limited to in-frame clones, with some not included. The top ten clones hold 9.5% to 11% of a sample with over 130,000 clones, approximately 90% of them seen once. The sample consisted of peripheral blood. The receptors here all came from a woman older than 75 with acute or convalescent COVID-19.

The chain recombines TRBV18 with TRBJ2-7; possible D gene TRBD1, 6 bases. Germline assignment: CDR1 KGHSH and CDR2 LQKENI. Trimming stripped 3 bases from V and 4 bases from J, with 13 bases between. CDR3 length: 14 residues. CDR3 in amino acids: CASSPGQSFYEQYF. For the CDR3, the DNA is TGTGCCAGCTCACCTGGACAGTCGTTTTACGAGCAGTACTTC.

CDR3 amino acids: CASSAGHAGNTIYF. CDR3 coding DNA: TGTGCCAGCAGCGCCGGACACGCTGGAAACACCATATATTTT. The rearrangement links TRBV5-4 to TRBJ1-3; D possibly corresponds to TRBD1 (5 bases). This CDR3 contains 14 residues. Per the germline V gene, CDR1 is SGHNT and CDR2 is YYREEE (reference sequence). Deletions cut 4 bases from V and 2 bases from J, with 10 bases between.

The rearrangement joins TRBV18 to TRBJ1-1; TRBD1 agrees at 7 bases. The V segment lost 6 bases and the J segment 0 bases; nucleotides outside the gene matches: 4. This CDR3 contains 14 residues. Germline V gene data show CDR1 as KGHSH and CDR2 as LQKENI. CDR3 sequence (DNA): TGTGCCAGCTCGCGGGACAGACTGAACACTGAAGCTTTCTTT. This codes for CASSRDRLNTEAFF. Full variable domain (rest looked up from reference TRBV18 and TRBJ1-1): NAGVMQNPRHLVRRRGQEARLRCSPMKGHSHVYWYRQLPEEGLKFMVYLQKENIIDESGMPKERFSAEFPKEGPSILRIQQVVRGDSAAYFCASSRDRLNTEAFFGQGTRLTVV.

J is TRBJ2-7 and V is TRBV5-1, with 7 bases fitting TRBD2. Per germline, CDR1 SGHRS and CDR2 YFSETQ. This CDR3 region has 15 residues. The trim removed 0 bases at V and 10 bases at J, leaving 13 bases unmatched. The CDR3, as DNA: TGCGCCAGCAGCTTGGGCCTCGGGGAGGGTCGAAAACAGTACTTC. Protein sequence: CASSLGLGEGRKQYF.

V is TRBV19 and J is TRBJ1-3; no clear D gene. CDR3 size: 17 residues. CDR1 LNHDA and CDR2 SQIVND come from the germline V gene (reference sequence). Trimming took off 0 bases at V and 2 bases at J, with 14 bases between the two ends. CDR3 loop: CASSIDTARGAGNTIYF. For the CDR3, the DNA is TGTGCCAGTAGTATAGATACCGCGCGGGGTGCTGGAAACACCATATATTTT.

The chain uses TRBV7-9 and TRBJ1-1; TRBD1 might be the D (6 bases). Trimming stripped 3 bases from V and 1 base from J, with 12 bases between. From germline, CDR1 is SEHNR and CDR2 FQNEAQ (reference sequence). This CDR3 contains 15 residues. CDR3 nucleotide sequence: TGTGCCAGCAGCTTTGTTACCAGGGGGAACACTGAAGCTTTCTTT. Translating it yields CASSFVTRGNTEAFF. The full variable domain, with the rest looked up from reference TRBV7-9 and TRBJ1-1, is DTGVSQNPRHKITKRGQNVTFRCDPISEHNRLYWYRQTLGQGPEFLTYFQNEAQLEKSRLLSDRFSAERPKGSFSTLEIQRTEQGDSAMYLCASSFVTRGNTEAFFGQGTRLTVV.

This chain links TRBV10-3 with TRBJ2-5; 9 positions agree with TRBD2. The CDR3 is 14 residues long. CDR1 is ENHRY, CDR2 SYGVKD, per germline. V was clipped by 8 bases and J by 7 bases; unmatched bases: 11. The DNA for the CDR3 is TGTGCCATCTGGGGCGGGGGGGCTCTAGGGACCCAGTACTTC. It is translated as CAIWGGGALGTQYF.

J is TRBJ1-1 and V is TRBV7-2, with D possibly being TRBD1 (5 bases). Germline V gene lookup returns CDR1 SGHTA and CDR2 FQGNSA. The CDR3 is 15 residues long. Trimming pared 4 bases from V and 0 bases from J, leaving 12 bases between. The CDR3 DNA reads TGTGCCAGCAGCTCTCGACAGACCCTGAACACTGAAGCTTTCTTT. Protein: CASSSRQTLNTEAFF. The full variable domain, rest sourced from reference TRBV7-2 and TRBJ1-1, is GAGVSQSPSNKVTEKGKDVELRCDPISGHTALYWYRQSLGQGLEFLIYFQGNSAPDKSGLPSDRFSAERTGGSVSTLTIQRTQQEDSAVYLCASSSRQTLNTEAFFGQGTRLTVV.

The chain recombines TRBV6-2 or TRBV6-3 with TRBJ1-4, with TRBD1 as a possible D gene (6 bases). V gave up 2 bases and J gave up 6 bases, with 16 bases separating them. The germline CDR1 and CDR2 sequences are MNHEY and SVGEGT. This CDR3 contains 16 residues. CDR3 DNA sequence: TGTGCCAGCAGTTACCCCCCGGACAGACTACATGAAAAACTGTTTTTT. Translating gives CASSYPPDRLHEKLFF.

The rearrangement links TRBV29-1 to TRBJ1-1; perhaps TRBD1 as D (5 bases). The germline gives CDR1 SQVTM, CDR2 ANQGSEA. Trimming cost V 3 bases and J 0 bases, with 11 bases left between them. This CDR3 spans 14 amino acids. CDR3 sequence reads: CSVDRTPMNTEAFF. The CDR3 DNA reads as TGCAGCGTTGATAGGACACCTATGAACACTGAAGCTTTCTTT.

This chain joins TRBV7-9 and TRBJ1-5; D is unresolved. Trimming shortened V by 2 bases and J by 7 bases, and 9 bases separated the two germline ends. The length of the CDR3 is 13 residues. CDR1 is SEHNR, CDR2 FQNEAQ, per germline (reference sequence). The DNA for the CDR3 is TGTGCCAGCAGCTTAAACGGGTTCCAGCCCCAGCATTTT. Residues: CASSLNGFQPQHF.

This chain connects TRBV7-9 to TRBJ2-5, with D possibly matching TRBD2 (5 bases). The germline V gene encodes CDR1 SEHNR and CDR2 FQNEAQ (reference sequence). V was shortened by 6 bases and J by 2 bases, with 10 bases between the two germline ends. The CDR3 is made up of 13 amino acids. CDR3 sequence reads: CASRTGNQETQYF. The CDR3 nucleotides read TGTGCCAGCAGAACCGGGAATCAAGAGACCCAGTACTTC.

This clone was seen a single time. This rearrangement joins TRBV5-1 to TRBJ1-2, with 8 bases fitting TRBD1. The germline V gene has CDR1 SGHRS and CDR2 YFSETQ. The CDR3 covers 15 residues. The V gene end was trimmed by 0 bases and the J gene end by 7 bases; junction bases not matched to a gene: 8. The CDR3 DNA sequence: TGCGCCAGCAGCTTGGAGGGCAGGGGGCTTTTTGGCTACACCTTC. Its translation: CASSLEGRGLFGYTF.

The chain links TRBV6-2 or TRBV6-3 to TRBJ1-2; D may be TRBD1 (6 bases). In germline, CDR1 is MNHEY, CDR2 SVGEGT. Trimming removed 2 bases at V and 1 base at J, with 11 bases between. This CDR3 spans 15 amino acids. The CDR3 DNA reads TGTGCCAGCAGTTACAGGGGACAACTTAACTATGGCTACACCTTC. Translation: CASSYRGQLNYGYTF.

This chain uses TRBV5-1 with TRBJ2-2; D gene unclear. Trimming removed 1 base at V and 2 bases at J, with 6 bases between. The CDR3 extends over 14 amino acids. CDR1 is SGHRS, CDR2 YFSETQ, per germline. CDR3 in amino acids: CASSLRSNTGELFF. In DNA, the CDR3 is TGCGCCAGCAGCTTGCGCAGTAACACCGGGGAGCTGTTTTTT.

This chain links TRBV6-5 with TRBJ1-4, with D maybe TRBD1 (6 bases). Trimming removed 0 bases from V and 11 bases from J, with 13 bases in between. Germline values: CDR1 MNHEY, CDR2 SVGAGI. CDR3 size: 14 residues. For the CDR3, the DNA is TGTGCCAGCAGTTACTCGCGCAGGGGAGTGAAACTGTTTTTT. Its translation is CASSYSRRGVKLFF.

J is TRBJ2-3 and V is TRBV6-5; TRBD1 matches 8 bases. The CDR3 is 15 residues long. CDR1 and CDR2 (germline): MNHEY, SVGAGI. After removal of 5 bases from V and 0 bases from J, the junction contained 4 bases not matched to a gene. The CDR3 sequence: CASSRQGPSTDTQYF. The CDR3 DNA is TGTGCCAGCAGTCGACAGGGGCCAAGCACAGATACGCAGTATTTT.

There are a few counts of this clone. The genes are TRBV5-1 and TRBJ1-1; 7 bases match TRBD1. Per germline, CDR1 SGHRS and CDR2 YFSETQ. The CDR3 sequence is 13 residues long. The V gene end was trimmed by 4 bases and the J gene end by 6 bases; junction bases not matched to a gene: 6. The CDR3 spells CASSHGTVSEAFF. CDR3 DNA sequence: TGCGCCAGCAGCCATGGGACAGTTTCTGAAGCTTTCTTT.

This chain links TRBV5-1 with TRBJ2-3; D uncertain. V lost 0 bases, J lost 4 bases, and 3 bases lay in between. The germline CDR1 and CDR2 sequences are SGHRS and YFSETQ. The CDR3 length is 12 residues. The CDR3 sequence: CASSLAADTQYF. The CDR3 nucleotides read TGCGCCAGCAGCTTGGCGGCAGATACGCAGTATTTT.

In DNA, the CDR3 is TGTGCCTCTACCCCAGGTAGAGCTAACTATGGCTACACCTTC. This translates into CASTPGRANYGYTF. The chain employs TRBV28 and TRBJ1-2; D not resolved. The CDR3 length is 14 residues. The V gene's germline CDR1 is MDHEN and CDR2 SYDVKM. V dropped 11 bases and J dropped 0 bases, with 16 bases sitting between them.

The genes are TRBV5-1 and TRBJ1-1; D possibly corresponds to TRBD1 (5 bases). This CDR3 contains 15 residues. The germline V gene encodes CDR1 SGHRS and CDR2 YFSETQ. V was shortened by 4 bases and J by 4 bases, with 17 bases between the two germline ends. The CDR3 DNA sequence: TGCGCCAGCAGCCCAACCGACAGTTTGACCACTGAAGCTTTCTTT. It yields the protein CASSPTDSLTTEAFF.

This clone was recorded once. V usage is TRBV6-5 and J usage is TRBJ1-4, with D tentatively TRBD1 (6 bases). Germline loops: CDR1 MNHEY, CDR2 SVGAGI. The ends were cut back, 2 bases at V and 2 bases at J, with 12 bases in the middle. The CDR3 contains 16 residues. The CDR3 reads CASSYGGAGTNEKLFF. As DNA, the CDR3 is TGTGCCAGCAGTTACGGGGGGGCTGGGACTAATGAAAAACTGTTTTTT.

The V and J genes are TRBV10-3 and TRBJ2-3; 9 positions match TRBD1. This CDR3 region has 16 residues. V gave up 6 bases and J gave up 2 bases; unmatched junction bases: 9. Germline values: CDR1 ENHRY, CDR2 SYGVKD. As DNA, the CDR3 is TGTGCCATCAGCCCCCGGGACAGGGATTCCACAGATACGCAGTATTTT. Its protein product is CAISPRDRDSTDTQYF.

The rearrangement joins TRBV6-5 to TRBJ1-4; 9 nucleotides agree with TRBD1. The CDR3 length is 15 residues. V lost 6 bases to trimming and J lost 8 bases; unmatched junction nucleotides: 10. The germline gives CDR1 MNHEY, CDR2 SVGAGI. The CDR3, as DNA: TGTGCCAGCAGAGCGGTACAGGGGGCGAGGGAAAAACTGTTTTTT. Protein: CASRAVQGAREKLFF.